This T cell receptor beta chain was documented in a study of blood T cell repertoires in COVID-19. In the study overall: COVID-19 samples from acute and convalescent phases originated in the United States, Italy and Spain. PBMCs, B-cell-depleted T cells, or T cells provided the cDNA or gDNA that made up the material.

As processed by the authors: Using reference gene primer amplification, nucleated cell counts were estimated. The assay was immunoSEQ multiplex PCR, and TCRdb's table has in-frame clones only and misses some. Clonal size and the V and J genes are those of that table, whereas D and trimming came from the DNA. The table lists 450,000 to 500,000 clones, 70% to 90% of them singletons. The sequence was collected from a human donor in a cohort sampled during active COVID-19. The source material was peripheral blood.

The CDR3 spells CASSLVGGAPQETQYF. The CDR3 DNA reads TGTGCCAGCAGCTTAGTGGGAGGTGCTCCGCAAGAGACCCAGTACTTC. The chain is built from TRBV7-8 and TRBJ2-5, with D maybe TRBD2 (6 bases). Germline CDR1 and CDR2: SGHVS and FQNEAQ. With 1 base removed from V and 2 bases from J, the gap between germline ends came to 14 bases. The CDR3 consists of 16 residues.